Detailed here is one TCR beta chain. Trimming shortened V by 7 bases and J by 2 bases, and 15 bases separated the two germline ends. The germline CDR1 and CDR2 sequences are MDHEN and SYDVKM. The CDR3 length is 15 residues. This record comes from a study of blood T cell repertoires in COVID-19. Study overall: Some COVID-19 samples were acute and others convalescent; all came from the United States, Italy and Spain.

Produced via immunoSEQ multiplex PCR; TCRdb's table is partial and in-frame only. The profile shows a few hundred thousand clones, 80% to 90% of them singletons. Participant age was about 18 to 100 years, and participants resided in about two dozen US areas. Donors were grouped by their self-reported clinical history. Two negative PCRs, clearance, or symptom resolution were required of recovered Cohort 3 donors. The genes are TRBV28 and TRBJ1-5; the D is unclear. The sample consisted of PBMCs or T cells enriched from blood (not recorded which). The receptor was derived from a man aged 18 to 30 who had recovered from COVID-19. This CDR3 reads CASTPLSEGNQPQHF. The CDR3 DNA sequence: TGTGCCAGCACTCCTCTTTCGGAGGGCAATCAGCCCCAGCATTTT.